Listed below are T cell receptor beta chains from one sample, sequenced in a study of T cell changes during pregnancy in multiple sclerosis. The protocol was immunoSEQ multiplex PCR, while the TCRdb copy is restricted to in-frame clones and leaves out a portion. The sample carries about 59,000 clones, roughly 94% recorded once. The sequences come from CD8+ T cells from peripheral blood mononuclear cells, collected after pregnancy. All receptors come from a female donor with multiple sclerosis, enrolled in a pregnancy study. The CDR3 runs from the conserved cysteine through the conserved F or W. D genes are given only for firm matches. Clone size, where shown, is once, few, many, or a class for clones that have expanded.

cdr3_nt	cdr3_aa	j_call	clone_size	d_call	v_call
TGTGCCAGCAGTTTATTGGAGGGGAACGGCGAGCAGTACTTC	CASSLLEGNGEQYF	TRBJ2-7	.	.	TRBV28
TGTGCCAGCAGCAACCGACTAGCGGGAGTCCACGAGCAGTACTTC	CASSNRLAGVHEQYF	TRBJ2-7	.	TRBD2	TRBV7-9
TGTGCCAGCAGCCCTACGGTGGGGCCGGACACCATATATTTT	CASSPTVGPDTIYF	TRBJ1-3	.	.	TRBV7-8
TGTGCCACTCGGACTAGCGGGAGGTCTAGCACAGATACGCAGTATTTT	CATRTSGRSSTDTQYF	TRBJ2-3	.	TRBD2	TRBV19
TGTGCCAGCAGTGAACTAGCGGGGACTATACGGGAGCAGTACTTC	CASSELAGTIREQYF	TRBJ2-7	.	TRBD2	TRBV6-1
TGTGCCAGCAGCTACCGGGACCGCCCGGGAGAACCCCAGCATTTT	CASSYRDRPGEPQHF	TRBJ1-5	.	.	TRBV11-2
TGTGCCAGCAGTTTTCGGGGGGCGAGCTCCTACGAGCAGTACTTC	CASSFRGASSYEQYF	TRBJ2-7	.	.	TRBV28
TGTGCCAGCAGTTTCAACCCCAGGGGCGAAACCTACAATGAGCAGTTCTTC	CASSFNPRGETYNEQFF	TRBJ2-1	.	.	TRBV27
TGTGCCAGCAGCTTAAAGGGGGCGATCGCCTATGGCTACACCTTC	CASSLKGAIAYGYTF	TRBJ1-2	.	TRBD1	TRBV7-2
TGTGCCAGCAGTTACTCGAGGGACATCCCTTCCTACGAGCAGTACTTC	CASSYSRDIPSYEQYF	TRBJ2-7	.	.	TRBV6-5
TGTGCCAGTAGTGGATGGACAGGGGGCGTATGGCCCCAGCATTTT	CASSGWTGGVWPQHF	TRBJ1-5	.	TRBD1	TRBV19
TGTGCCAGCAGATACAGGGGGCGCGAGCAGTACTTC	CASRYRGREQYF	TRBJ2-7	.	TRBD1	TRBV28
TGTGCCAGCAGCCCGACAGGGGAGACAGATACGCAGTATTTT	CASSPTGETDTQYF	TRBJ2-3	once	TRBD1	TRBV11-3
TGTGCCAGCAGTGAAAATCCCCGTGACAGGCGACCTAACTATGGCTACACCTTC	CASSENPRDRRPNYGYTF	TRBJ1-2	.	.	TRBV2
TGTGCCAGCAGCGCCCAGGGGTCCCAGGTGGTTCACGAGCAGTACTTC	CASSAQGSQVVHEQYF	TRBJ2-7	.	.	TRBV7-9
TGTGCCAGCATCAGGAAGCGGCCGACAAATGAAAAACTGTTTTTT	CASIRKRPTNEKLFF	TRBJ1-4	.	.	TRBV6-4
TGTGCCAGTAGTATAGGGGGGGAGGCTTCCTACAATGAGCAGTTCTTC	CASSIGGEASYNEQFF	TRBJ2-1	.	.	TRBV19
TGTGCCAGCAGCTATCGGGGAGGAACCTCCAATGAGCAGTTCTTC	CASSYRGGTSNEQFF	TRBJ2-1	.	.	TRBV7-2